The TCR beta chain described here comes from a study of CD8 T cells in Susac syndrome. The CDR3 totals 14 residues. Germline V gene lookup returns CDR1 SGHTA and CDR2 FQGNSA. V gave up 5 bases and J gave up 3 bases; unmatched junction bases: 4. After extraction with the RNeasy kit, about 0.5 to 1 ug of the RNA was reverse transcribed using random hexamers. With immunoSEQ multiplex PCR, TCR beta CDR3 was amplified across 54 Vbeta and 13 Jbeta. TCRdb reprocessed the immunoSEQ multiplex PCR reads with MiXCR, giving one entry per CDR3 protein. Here the sample spans about 150,000 distinct CDR3 sequences, 80% to 95% being singletons. High-throughput TCR beta sequencing covered peripheral CD8+ and CD4+ T cells. In the multiple sclerosis control group, patients were treatment-naive and had stable or active relapsing-remitting disease.

The sequenced material came from CD4+ T cells from PBMCs. The chain joins TRBV7-2 to TRBJ2-7; TRBD2 matches at 10 bases. The sequence was obtained from a human donor with multiple sclerosis. CDR3 sequence reads: CASSRTSGYYEQYF. CDR3 nucleotide sequence: TGTGCCAGCAGCCGGACTAGCGGTTACTACGAGCAGTACTTC.